A selection of T cell receptor beta chains follows, all from one sample in a study of T-cell memory formation after mild COVID-19. In TCRdb, the 5' RACE reads were re-called with MiXCR into one record per CDR3 protein. Among about 270,000 distinct CDR3 sequences listed, about a sixth were seen once. Sequenced sample: PBMCs or a T cell subset sorted from them (not recorded which). These receptors were taken from a young man who had mild COVID-19 (a few samples of this study predate the infection). Cell type and time point are not known. Both conserved end residues are part of each CDR3. The order of the fields is clone size, D gene, V gene, J gene, CDR3 DNA, CDR3 protein. The D gene is left open where the match is weak. Rows may omit the clone size; those that give it use once, few, many or a size class.

few	.	TRBV7-8	TRBJ1-1	TGTGCCAGCAGCTTAGAGGAGATGAACACTGAAGCTTTCTTT	CASSLEEMNTEAFF
.	.	TRBV5-1	TRBJ1-5	TGCGCCAGCAGCTTGGGCCCAGGGACCCAGCCCCAGCATTTT	CASSLGPGTQPQHF
.	.	TRBV16	TRBJ2-1	TGTGCCAGCAGCCAATCGGGGGCAGGGCCAAACAATGAGCAGTTCTTC	CASSQSGAGPNNEQFF
.	TRBD2	TRBV6-2/TRBV6-3	TRBJ2-1	TGTGCCAGCGCCCCCCGGGGACTAGCGGGCGGGGAGCAGTTCTTC	CASAPRGLAGGEQFF
few	TRBD1	TRBV15	TRBJ1-6	TGTGCCACCAGCAGGGGTGGACAGGGTGGTAATTCACCCCTCCACTTT	CATSRGGQGGNSPLHF
few	.	TRBV20-1	TRBJ1-3	TGCAGTGCGAGCGGACAGGGAAACACCATATATTTT	CSASGQGNTIYF
.	.	TRBV6-5	TRBJ1-4	TGTGCCAGCAGTTACTCGAACTTAAATGAAAAACTGTTTTTT	CASSYSNLNEKLFF
.	.	TRBV10-3	TRBJ1-2	TGTGCCATCAGTGAGTCGACTCGAGGCTTTTCATATGGCTACACCTTC	CAISESTRGFSYGYTF
.	.	TRBV12-3/TRBV12-4	TRBJ2-3	TGTGCCAGCAGTCAACCAGGGGGGTTCACAGATACGCAGTATTTT	CASSQPGGFTDTQYF
many	.	TRBV12-3/TRBV12-4	TRBJ2-5	TGTGCCAGCAATAAAATAGCTGTAGGTGGAGAGACCCAGTACTTC	CASNKIAVGGETQYF
.	.	TRBV9	TRBJ2-5	TGTGCCAGCAGCGGAGGGGGGGAAGAGACCCAGTACTTC	CASSGGGEETQYF
few	TRBD1	TRBV6-5	TRBJ1-2	TGTGCCAGCAGTTACGGACAGGGTGGAGGCTACACCTTC	CASSYGQGGGYTF
.	TRBD1	TRBV12-3/TRBV12-4	TRBJ2-3	TGTGCCAGCAGCTACTCGACAGGGGCCTTCGATACGCAGTATTTT	CASSYSTGAFDTQYF
.	.	TRBV7-2	TRBJ1-4	TGTGCCAGCAGTTTAGAGGCAGATAATGAAAAACTGTTTTTT	CASSLEADNEKLFF
.	.	TRBV5-8	TRBJ1-2	TGTGCCAGCAGCTATACTGACACCGTCTATGGCTACACCTTC	CASSYTDTVYGYTF
.	.	TRBV5-1	TRBJ1-2	TGCGCCAGCAGCTTAATGGGGGGACCGGACTATGGCTACACCTTC	CASSLMGGPDYGYTF
.	TRBD1	TRBV20-1	TRBJ1-1	TGCAGTGCTAGAGCAGGGGGCGCGGGGACTGAAGCTTTCTTT	CSARAGGAGTEAFF
.	TRBD1	TRBV5-1	TRBJ2-1	TGCGCCAGCAGCTGGGGGGACAGGGACTCAAATGAGCAGTTCTTC	CASSWGDRDSNEQFF
.	.	TRBV21-1	TRBJ2-3	TGTGCCAGCAGCAAAGGGCGGTCTAGCACAGATACGCAGTATTTT	CASSKGRSSTDTQYF
few	TRBD2	TRBV6-5	TRBJ2-3	TGTGCCAGCAGTAAGCTAGCGGGGGGGTGGGATACGCAGTATTTT	CASSKLAGGWDTQYF
.	.	TRBV4-2	TRBJ2-2	TGTGCCAGCAGCCAACCTGACCACCCGAACACCGGGGAGCTGTTTTTT	CASSQPDHPNTGELFF
few	.	TRBV7-3	TRBJ2-5	TGTGCCAGCAGCTTACGAGGGGGGGCCTGGCGGGAGACCCAGTACTTC	CASSLRGGAWRETQYF
.	TRBD1	TRBV6-6	TRBJ1-2	TGTGCCAGCAGTGCCCGACAGGGCGTTCTTAACACCTTC	CASSARQGVLNTF
few	.	TRBV5-1	TRBJ1-1	TGCGCCAGCAGCTTGTCAATCCGGGACGGACTAATGAACACTGAAGCTTTCTTT	CASSLSIRDGLMNTEAFF
.	.	TRBV4-2	TRBJ1-6	TGTGCCAGCAGCCAAGACAGCCAGCGGGACGGAGAGGCCCTCCACTTT	CASSQDSQRDGEALHF
many	.	TRBV4-2	TRBJ1-1	TGTGCCAGCAGCCAAGATGCGGGGGGATTGGCTGAAGCTTTCTTT	CASSQDAGGLAEAFF
few	TRBD1	TRBV4-3	TRBJ2-7	TGCGCCAGCAGCCCTCTAGGGGACAGGGCCTACGAGCAGTACTTC	CASSPLGDRAYEQYF
few	.	TRBV4-3	TRBJ1-5	TGCGCCAGCAGCCAAGATGGGCAGGGGAGGCAGCCCCAGCATTTT	CASSQDGQGRQPQHF
few	.	TRBV7-9	TRBJ2-7	TGTGCCAGCAGCTTAGCGCAGTCAGGCGGTTACGAGCAGTACTTC	CASSLAQSGGYEQYF
.	.	TRBV7-9	TRBJ2-2	TGTGCCAGCAGCAACCTTCGATCCGGGGAGCTGTTTTTT	CASSNLRSGELFF
.	TRBD1	TRBV10-3	TRBJ2-1	TGTGCCATCACTCTGGACAGGGGCAATGAGCAGTTCTTC	CAITLDRGNEQFF
many	.	TRBV5-6	TRBJ2-3	TGTGCCAGCAGCTTGGTAGATACGCAGTATTTT	CASSLVDTQYF
few	.	TRBV7-9	TRBJ2-1	TGTGCCAGCAGCCCTCCTATGAGTGAGCAGTTCTTC	CASSPPMSEQFF
few	TRBD1	TRBV30	TRBJ2-5	TGTGCCTGGATGGGGACAGTGACGTACCAAGAGACCCAGTACTTC	CAWMGTVTYQETQYF
few	TRBD2	TRBV4-1	TRBJ2-5	TGCGCCAGCAGCCAAGAGGCTAGCGGGGGTACCCGATGGGAGACCCAGTACTTC	CASSQEASGGTRWETQYF
few	.	TRBV7-2	TRBJ2-4	TGTGCCAGCAGTCAGACAAGTTCCGGCATTCAGTACTTC	CASSQTSSGIQYF
few	.	TRBV6-4	TRBJ2-1	TGTGCCAGCAGTGACTGGGCAGGGGACCGTGAGCAGTTCTTC	CASSDWAGDREQFF
many	.	TRBV20-1	TRBJ2-1	TGCAGTGCTCCCGAAGGCTACAATGAGCAGTTCTTC	CSAPEGYNEQFF
.	TRBD2	TRBV5-4	TRBJ2-7	TGTGCCAGCAGGGTGGCGGGGGACCAGGGATATCGGTACTTC	CASRVAGDQGYRYF
few	TRBD1	TRBV6-1	TRBJ2-7	TGTGCCAGCAGCGGGGACAGGACCTCCTACGAGCAGTACTTC	CASSGDRTSYEQYF
few	TRBD1	TRBV5-1	TRBJ1-2	TGCGCCAGCATGACATATCCTCCGGGACAGACGGACTATGGCTACACCTTC	CASMTYPPGQTDYGYTF
few	.	TRBV18	TRBJ2-1	TGTGCCAGCTCACCACCGGGGTGGAATGAGCAGTTCTTC	CASSPPGWNEQFF
few	TRBD2	TRBV7-8	TRBJ2-5	TGTGCCAGCAGCTCGATCCCGGGACTAGCGGAGACCCAGTACTTC	CASSSIPGLAETQYF
few	.	TRBV27	TRBJ1-4	TGTGCCAGCAGTGAAGCGGCATTAGGAGAAAAACTGTTTTTT	CASSEAALGEKLFF
.	.	TRBV3-1	TRBJ1-1	TGTGCCAGCAGCTACGCGGGACCGAACACTGAAGCTTTCTTT	CASSYAGPNTEAFF
.	TRBD2	TRBV10-3	TRBJ2-7	TGTGCCATCAATAGGGACTCGGGGGGCGAGCAGTACTTC	CAINRDSGGEQYF